The 11 T cell receptor beta chains given below trace back to one sample, sequenced in a study of OX40 agonist ivuxolimab in advanced cancers. TCRdb keeps only in-frame clones here, not all; method: immunoSEQ multiplex PCR. The table shows 100,000 or so clones, with roughly nine tenths occurring only once. The sequenced sample was CD4+ or CD8+ T cells sorted from blood, obtained in a trial of the OX40 agonist ivuxolimab. The receptors were sampled from an adult with an advanced solid tumor such as melanoma, head and neck, liver or kidney cancer.

The rearrangement joins TRBV21-1 to TRBJ1-2; TRBD1 is the table's D call, not checked against the DNA. TRBV21-1 is noted as a pseudogene. The CDR3 length is 17 residues. In nucleotides, the CDR3 is TGTGCCAGCAGCACTTCGACAGGGTCTCTCTCTGTATATGGCTACACCTTC. Its protein product is CASSTSTGSLSVYGYTF.

J is TRBJ2-1 and V is TRBV5-1, with D maybe TRBD2 (6 bases). The CDR3 is made up of 14 amino acids. V was shortened by 6 bases and J by 7 bases, with 17 bases between the two germline ends. Germline-derived CDR1 and CDR2 are SGHRS and YFSETQ. The CDR3 nucleotides are TGCGCCAGCACCCTAGCGTACCTCGGGAATGAGCAGTTCTTC. Amino acids: CASTLAYLGNEQFF.

The V gene is TRBV28, the J gene TRBJ1-2, with 7 bases fitting TRBD1. Germline V CDR1 and CDR2: MDHEN, SYDVKM. The CDR3 runs 13 residues. The junction had 3 bases not matched to a gene; V was cut back by 4 bases and J by 4 bases. CDR3 DNA: TGTGCCAGCAGTTGGGGACAGTCCTATGGCTACACCTTC. Protein: CASSWGQSYGYTF.

In this sample, this clone turned up once. The chain joins TRBV11-1 to TRBJ2-7, with D possibly being TRBD2 (6 bases). Trimming took 0 bases from V and 6 from J, leaving 9 bases between them. This CDR3 is 13 amino acids long. The germline V gene encodes CDR1 SGHAT and CDR2 FQDESV (reference sequence). The CDR3 nucleotides are TGTGCCAGCAGCTTAGCAGGGGAGGCCGAGCAGTACGTC. This codes for CASSLAGEAEQYV.

This chain connects TRBV29-1 to TRBJ2-1; no definite D call. Germline V lookup: CDR1 SQVTM, CDR2 ANQGSEA. The CDR3 consists of 12 residues. The germline V and J ends were trimmed by 7 bases and 8 bases, with 15 bases remaining between them. For the CDR3, the DNA is TGCAGCGCCCGGACCCCCGGTGATGAGCAGTTCTTC. Residues: CSARTPGDEQFF.

The chain links TRBV11-2 to TRBJ1-3; TRBD1 might be the D (6 bases). Germline loops: CDR1 SGHAT, CDR2 FQNNGV. The V and J ends lost 1 base and 4 bases respectively, with 11 bases between them. The CDR3 totals 15 residues. CDR3 sequence (DNA): TGTGCCAGCAGCTTAGGCCAGGGGATGGGAAACACCATATATTTT. Its translation is CASSLGQGMGNTIYF. Filled out from reference TRBV11-2 and TRBJ1-3, the complete variable domain reads EAGVAQSPRYKIIEKRQSVAFWCNPISGHATLYWYQQILGQGPKLLIQFQNNGVVDDSQLPKDRFSAERLKGVDSTLKIQPAKLEDSAVYLCASSLGQGMGNTIYFGEGSWLTVV.

This sequence joins TRBV7-3 and TRBJ1-2; 8 bases are shared with TRBD1. This CDR3 contains 13 residues. V shed 5 bases and J 8 bases; nucleotides not matched to a gene: 7. CDR1 and CDR2 (germline): SGHTA, FQGTGA. The CDR3 bases are TGTGCCAGCAGCGAAGGACAGGGAGGAGGCTACACCTTC. Translated: CASSEGQGGGYTF.

This clone is a singleton in its sample. The genes are TRBV30 and TRBJ2-2, with D tentatively TRBD2 (5 bases). Trimming cost V 2 bases and J 1 base, with 5 bases left between them. The CDR3 runs to 13 residues. CDR1 is GTSNPN and CDR2 is SVGIG in the germline V gene (reference sequence). CDR3 nucleotides: TGTGCCTGGAGTCGGGGGAACACCGGGGAGCTGTTTTTT. This gives the protein CAWSRGNTGELFF.

This chain joins TRBV28 and TRBJ1-1; no firm D call. The CDR3 loop spans 14 amino acids. V lost 4 bases, J lost 3 bases, and 12 bases lay in between. Germline values: CDR1 MDHEN, CDR2 SYDVKM. The CDR3 sequence: CASSSPHKYTEAFF. Here the CDR3 DNA reads TGTGCCAGCAGTTCCCCCCATAAATACACTGAAGCTTTCTTT.

The chain recombines TRBV19 with TRBJ2-5; a weak D match, TRBD2 (7 bases). CDR1 is LNHDA, CDR2 SQIVND, per germline (reference sequence). The CDR3 covers 14 residues. V shed 7 bases and J shed 5 bases, with 17 bases lying between them. DNA of the CDR3: TGTGCCAGTACCGGGGGGCCGAGTGGGGAGACCCAGTACTTC. Translating it yields CASTGGPSGETQYF.

The table lists this clone with a count of one. The V gene is TRBV5-1, the J gene TRBJ1-1; D is perhaps TRBD1 (5 bases). Germline loops: CDR1 SGHRS, CDR2 YFSETQ. The CDR3 covers 13 residues. Trimming shortened V by 1 base and J by 6 bases, and 10 bases separated the two germline ends. In DNA, the CDR3 is TGCGCCAGCAGCTTGAATTCAGGGCCTGAAGCTTTCTTT. This gives the protein CASSLNSGPEAFF.